The 23 T cell receptor beta chains listed next were all sequenced from one sample in a study of cytomegalovirus exposure and HLA in healthy donors. Assay: immunoSEQ multiplex PCR; the TCRdb copy retains only in-frame clones and omits some. The table records around 250,000 clones, 85% to 90% of them present only once. The specimen sequenced was PBMCs. These TCRs come from a woman under 30 in good health and CMV-seronegative.

This chain uses TRBV11-2 with TRBJ2-3; D call uncertain. V was pared by 2 bases and J by 6 bases, with 12 bases between. The CDR3 consists of 14 residues. Germline loops: CDR1 SGHAT, CDR2 FQNNGV. CDR3 coding DNA: TGTGCCAGCAGCTTATGGGCAGGCGAGGATACGCAGTATTTT. This translates into CASSLWAGEDTQYF.

This chain connects TRBV28 to TRBJ1-1; D unclear. Germline loops: CDR1 MDHEN, CDR2 SYDVKM. The CDR3 sequence is 12 residues long. Trimming took off 6 bases at V and 7 bases at J, with 12 bases between the two ends. The CDR3 region is CASRFITGEAFF. The CDR3 nucleotides are TGTGCCAGCAGGTTTATTACGGGTGAAGCTTTCTTT.

A few counts support this clone. J is TRBJ2-7 and V is TRBV6-6, with TRBD2 matching 7 bases. The CDR3 has 15 amino acids. Losses at the gene ends were 0 bases for V and 6 bases for J; bases not matched to a gene: 8. The V gene's germline CDR1 is MNHNY and CDR2 SVGAGI (reference sequence). Written as DNA, the CDR3 is TGTGCCAGCAGTTACTCGAGGCCTGGCGGGGGCGAGCAGTACTTC. Translation: CASSYSRPGGGEQYF.

The chain joins TRBV4-1 to TRBJ1-2, with no clear D. The CDR3 loop spans 14 amino acids. The V end lost 0 bases, the J end lost 3 bases, and 8 bases lay between the germline ends. CDR1 is MGHRA and CDR2 is YSYEKL in the germline V gene. CDR3 nucleotide sequence: TGCGCCAGCAGCCAAGACAGGAACGACTATGGCTACACCTTC. It yields the protein CASSQDRNDYGYTF.

This sequence joins TRBV2 and TRBJ1-1; 7 nucleotides line up with TRBD1. V lost 4 bases to trimming and J lost 2 bases; unmatched junction nucleotides: 7. Germline V gives CDR1 SNHLY, CDR2 FYNNEI. CDR3 length equals 15 residues. The CDR3 reads CASSVGQEVNTEAFF. CDR3 in DNA: TGTGCCAGCAGTGTAGGACAGGAGGTAAACACTGAAGCTTTCTTT.

The V gene is TRBV7-8, the J gene TRBJ2-1; 8 bases are shared with TRBD2. With V trimmed by 0 bases and J by 6 bases, 16 bases remained unmatched. This CDR3 is built from 19 residues. Germline V lookup: CDR1 SGHVS, CDR2 FQNEAQ. CDR3 in DNA: TGTGCCAGCAGCTTAGCCCGTATAGAGACTAGCGTTCCTCTCAATGAGCAGTTCTTC. Its protein product is CASSLARIETSVPLNEQFF.

In its sample, this clone was seen a few times. This rearrangement joins TRBV2 to TRBJ1-2; D uncertain. The V end was cut by 5 bases, the J end by 8 bases, with 6 bases between. This CDR3 comprises 10 residues. The germline V gene has CDR1 SNHLY and CDR2 FYNNEI. This CDR3 is CASSSEGYTF. The CDR3 region has the DNA TGTGCCAGCAGTAGCGAGGGCTACACCTTC.

This clone was detected only once. This chain joins TRBV14 and TRBJ2-3; TRBD1 might be the D (6 bases). Germline CDR1 SGHDN, CDR2 FVKESK. This CDR3 comprises 16 residues. Trimming took off 4 bases at V and 2 bases at J, with 16 bases between the two ends. DNA of the CDR3: TGTGCCAGCAGCCCCTTCCCGACAGGAGCCACAGATACGCAGTATTTT. Translation: CASSPFPTGATDTQYF.

This clone appeared a few times. The rearrangement joins TRBV7-9 to TRBJ2-7; D remains unclear. This CDR3 is built from 12 residues. V was clipped by 5 bases and J by 4 bases, with 9 bases between them. Germline V gene data show CDR1 as SEHNR and CDR2 as FQNEAQ (reference sequence). The CDR3 is CASSPQEYEQYV. In DNA form, the CDR3 reads TGTGCCAGCAGCCCGCAGGAATACGAGCAGTACGTC.

The genes are TRBV27 and TRBJ1-2, with no clear D. The V and J ends lost 2 bases and 0 bases respectively, with 4 bases between them. CDR1 is MNHEY, CDR2 SMNVEV, per germline (reference sequence). The CDR3 is 13 amino acids. CDR3 in amino acids: CASSLEANYGYTF. As DNA, the CDR3 is TGTGCCAGCAGTTTAGAGGCTAACTATGGCTACACCTTC.

This clone has only one observation. The chain carries TRBV4-2 and TRBJ1-1, with 7 bases fitting TRBD1. Trimming cost V 6 bases and J 11 bases; bases outside gene matches: 18. CDR3 length: 15 amino acids. CDR1 and CDR2 (germline): LGHNA, YNFKEQ. The CDR3 DNA reads TGTGCCAGCAGTAGCACCGACAGGGTATGGTTTGGGGCTTTCTTT. It specifies CASSSTDRVWFGAFF.

This clone was detected a few times. The chain recombines TRBV7-6 with TRBJ1-5; D is possibly TRBD1 (5 bases). Trimming took 0 bases from V and 5 from J, leaving 8 bases between them. The CDR3 is 14 residues long. The germline gives CDR1 SGHVS, CDR2 FNYEAQ. CDR3 bases: TGTGCCAGCAGCTTAGCGGGGGGAGATCAGCCCCAGCATTTT. Amino acid sequence: CASSLAGGDQPQHF.

The chain uses TRBV5-6 and TRBJ1-4; tentative D call: TRBD1 (5 bases). Germline CDR1 and CDR2: SGHDT and YYEEEE. The CDR3 has 14 residues. With 0 bases removed from V and 8 bases from J, the gap between germline ends came to 11 bases. The CDR3 nucleotides read TGTGCCAGCAGCTTGGACGGCCCAGGGGAAAAACTGTTTTTT. Protein sequence: CASSLDGPGEKLFF.

The V call is TRBV9, the J call TRBJ2-1; 7 bases map to TRBD1. Looked up from germline, CDR1 is SGDLS and CDR2 is YYNGEE. The CDR3 runs 16 residues. V shed 3 bases and J 4 bases; nucleotides not matched to a gene: 10. CDR3 loop: CASSASTGVDYNEQFF. Here the CDR3 DNA reads TGTGCCAGCAGCGCATCAACAGGGGTCGATTACAATGAGCAGTTCTTC.

V usage is TRBV7-9 and J usage is TRBJ2-5; 12 bases align to TRBD2. The CDR3 spans 16 residues. The ends lost 2 bases at V and 5 bases at J; junction bases unmatched: 6. Per germline, CDR1 SEHNR and CDR2 FQNEAQ (reference sequence). The CDR3 here is CASSLRLAGGSETQYF. The CDR3 bases are TGTGCCAGCAGCTTACGTCTAGCGGGGGGGTCGGAGACCCAGTACTTC.

This chain uses TRBV6-6 with TRBJ1-6; a possible D gene is TRBD1 (5 bases). This CDR3 is 13 amino acids long. Trimming removed 8 bases at V and 6 bases at J, with 11 bases between. Germline CDR1 MNHNY, CDR2 SVGAGI (reference sequence). CDR3 coding DNA: TGTGCCAGCTTGGGGGGTGGTAATTCACCCCTCCACTTT. Protein product: CASLGGGNSPLHF.

The V and J genes are TRBV2 and TRBJ1-1, with 11 positions matching TRBD1. V shed 3 bases and J 10 bases; nucleotides not matched to a gene: 7. The CDR3 is 14 amino acids. CDR1 is SNHLY and CDR2 is FYNNEI in the germline V gene. For the CDR3, the DNA is TGTGCCAGCAGTGAGGGACAGGGGGGACTAGCAGCTTTCTTT. As protein: CASSEGQGGLAAFF.

The chain has TRBV19 and TRBJ1-4; D remains ambiguous. Trimming took 5 bases from V and 5 from J, leaving 9 bases between them. Germline values: CDR1 LNHDA, CDR2 SQIVND (reference sequence). This CDR3 region has 13 residues. CDR3 residues: CASSSQRNEKLFF. CDR3 nucleotides: TGTGCCAGTAGTTCTCAGAGGAATGAAAAACTGTTTTTT.

The gene calls are TRBV5-1 and TRBJ2-1; D gene uncertain. The CDR3 is 17 residues long. V dropped 3 bases and J dropped 2 bases, with 18 bases sitting between them. CDR1 and CDR2 (germline): SGHRS, YFSETQ. The CDR3 DNA reads as TGCGCCAGCAGCTCCGAGTTAGGAGACCCAGCCTACAATGAGCAGTTCTTC. Its protein is CASSSELGDPAYNEQFF.

This clone showed up just once. The V gene is TRBV10-3, the J gene TRBJ1-1, with 11 bases fitting TRBD1. Germline V gene lookup returns CDR1 ENHRY and CDR2 SYGVKD. Losses at the gene ends were 6 bases for V and 3 bases for J; bases not matched to a gene: 6. This CDR3 is built from 15 residues. CDR3 coding DNA: TGTGCCATCAGAAAGGACAGGGGGCGATACACTGAAGCTTTCTTT. Protein product: CAIRKDRGRYTEAFF.

The chain couples TRBV19 to TRBJ2-7; 10 bases agree with TRBD1. Germline V CDR1 and CDR2: LNHDA, SQIVND (reference sequence). Germline trimming cut 5 bases from V and 3 bases from J; bases unmatched to any gene: 7. The CDR3 length is 15 residues. The chain's CDR3 is CASSDRDRGIYEQYF. CDR3 DNA sequence: TGTGCCAGTAGTGACCGGGACAGGGGAATCTACGAGCAGTACTTC.

The J gene is TRBJ1-1, the V gene TRBV11-2; 9 bases line up with TRBD1. This CDR3 has 15 amino acids. Germline CDR1 is SGHAT and CDR2 is FQNNGV. V dropped 8 bases and J dropped 1; count of bases not matched to a gene: 8. CDR3 DNA: TGTGCCAGCGGGAGCGGACAGGGGAAGAACACTGAAGCTTTCTTT. Its translation is CASGSGQGKNTEAFF.

The genes are TRBV6-5 and TRBJ1-2; a possible D gene is TRBD1 (6 bases). Trimming shortened V by 3 bases and J by 8 bases, and 13 bases separated the two germline ends. CDR3 length: 13 residues. Germline V CDR1 and CDR2: MNHEY, SVGAGI. CDR3 sequence reads: CASSYRGGEGYTF. CDR3 sequence (DNA): TGTGCCAGCAGTTATCGGGGGGGCGAAGGCTACACCTTC.